Shown below are 23 T cell receptor beta chains from a single sample sequenced in a study of spatial heterogeneity in lung cancer. Time point reported: sample taken at primary tumor resection. The study sequenced unsorted whole RNA from tumor, nontumor lung or frozen PBMC. From the 5' RACE reads, TCRdb called clonotypes with MiXCR, one entry per CDR3 protein. Among under 75,000 distinct CDR3 sequences listed, about 8% were seen once. Sequencing used PBMCs, obtained at surgery. These receptors were collected from a female donor with early-stage non-small cell lung cancer.

This clonotype was detected ten times or more. The chain joins TRBV7-3 to TRBJ2-1, with TRBD2 as a possible D gene (6 bases). The CDR3 is 17 amino acids. V lost 5 bases, J lost 5 bases, and 22 bases lay in between. The germline CDR1 and CDR2 sequences are SGHTA and FQGTGA. This chain's CDR3 is CASSSGEISGRNNEQFF. CDR3 bases: TGTGCCAGCAGCAGCGGTGAAATCAGCGGGCGTAACAATGAGCAGTTCTTC.

This clonotype was detected ten times or more. The CDR3 sequence: CASSVGLRNTEAFF. CDR3 in DNA: TGTGCCAGCAGCGTAGGATTGAGGAACACTGAAGCTTTCTTT. The chain couples TRBV9 to TRBJ1-1; D is undetermined. The germline gives CDR1 SGDLS, CDR2 YYNGEE. This CDR3 spans 14 amino acids. Trimming pared 0 bases from V and 1 base from J, leaving 7 bases between.

The chain employs TRBV20-1 and TRBJ1-4; 7 bases match TRBD1. The germline V gene has CDR1 DFQATT and CDR2 SNEGSKA (reference sequence). The CDR3 has 13 amino acids. The J segment lost 3 bases and the V segment lost 8 bases, leaving 6 bases of the junction unmatched. The CDR3 nucleotides read TGCAGTCCTCAGACAGGGTCTAATGAAAAACTGTTTTTT. Translated, it gives CSPQTGSNEKLFF.

CDR3 loop: CASSQLRGEADTQYF. The CDR3 DNA reads as TGCGCCAGCAGCCAATTAAGGGGAGAGGCAGATACGCAGTATTTT. The J gene is TRBJ2-3, the V gene TRBV5-1, with D perhaps assigned TRBD1 or TRBD2 (5 bases each). V lost 4 bases and J lost 4, with 16 bases in between. The germline V gene has CDR1 SGHRS and CDR2 YFSETQ. The CDR3 runs 15 residues.

This clonotype has a handful of counts. V usage is TRBV6-1 and J usage is TRBJ1-4, with D perhaps TRBD1 (6 bases). Germline CDR1 MNHNS, CDR2 SASEGT. This CDR3 is built from 14 residues. V shed 9 bases and J shed 8 bases, with 19 bases lying between them. In nucleotides, the CDR3 is TGTGCCAGTGAACACAGGGTGGAGACAGAAAAACTGTTTTTT. Translated, it gives CASEHRVETEKLFF.

This rearrangement joins TRBV12-2 to TRBJ2-1; the table's D gene call, TRBD2, was not cross checked with the DNA. TRBV12-2 is a documented pseudogene. The CDR3 is 18 amino acids. The CDR3 sequence is CASRLDHTRTSVNNEQFF. CDR3 in DNA: TGTGCAAGTCGCTTAGACCATACCAGGACTAGCGTCAACAATGAGCAGTTCTTC.

The chain joins TRBV10-3 to TRBJ2-7; no definite D call. Germline CDR1 reads ENHRY; CDR2 reads SYGVKD. V lost 0 bases and J 6 bases, leaving 12 bases between the germline ends. CDR3 length: 14 residues. The CDR3 nucleotides read TGTGCCATCAGTGAGTCGACACAACCCGGCGAGCAGTACTTC. This gives the protein CAISESTQPGEQYF.

This clonotype was detected ten times or more. This sequence joins TRBV4-2 and TRBJ2-7, with D possibly TRBD1 on 5 matching bases. Trimming removed 0 bases at V and 3 bases at J, with 12 bases between. Germline CDR1 is LGHNA and CDR2 is YNFKEQ. This CDR3 has 15 residues. The DNA of the CDR3 is TGTGCCAGCAGCCAAGAAGCCCCCAGGGACTACGAGCAGTACTTC. It translates to CASSQEAPRDYEQYF.

At least ten counts were recorded for this clonotype. The chain has TRBV18 and TRBJ2-5, with D possibly TRBD2 on 5 matching bases. V lost 4 bases, J lost 4 bases, and 16 bases lay in between. Germline CDR1 and CDR2: KGHSH and LQKENI. The CDR3 covers 15 residues. CDR3: CASSRQLDAGETQYF. The CDR3, as DNA: TGTGCCAGCTCACGCCAACTAGATGCCGGAGAGACCCAGTACTTC.

This chain joins TRBV7-2 and TRBJ2-5, with 12 bases identical to TRBD2. V shed 3 bases and J 5 bases; nucleotides not matched to a gene: 7. CDR1 and CDR2 (germline): SGHTA, FQGNSA. The CDR3 totals 16 residues. In DNA form, the CDR3 reads TGTGCCAGCAGCTTGTGGGGCCTAGCGGGAGGGGAGACCCAGTACTTC. Its protein is CASSLWGLAGGETQYF.

This clonotype was recorded at least ten times. The chain links TRBV12-3 or TRBV12-4 to TRBJ2-5; D may be TRBD1 (6 bases). Trimming took 5 bases from V and 6 from J, leaving 7 bases between them. The CDR3 runs to 11 residues. Here the CDR3 reads CASSQGKTQYF. As DNA, the CDR3 is TGTGCCAGCAGTCAGGGGAAGACCCAGTACTTC.

In the case of this clonotype: This may be a read error: a much more frequent sequence differs by one nucleotide. The chain recombines TRBV11-2 with TRBJ2-7, with TRBD2 matching over 12 bases. Per germline, CDR1 SGHAT and CDR2 FQNNGV. V trimming: 11 bases; J trimming: 4 bases; junction bases outside the gene matches: 6. The CDR3 sequence is 13 residues long. The CDR3, as DNA: TGTGCCGGCACACTAGCGGGAGGTTACGAGCAGTACTTC. Protein sequence: CAGTLAGGYEQYF.

This clonotype was counted ten times or more. The chain combines TRBV25-1 with TRBJ1-1; tentatively, D is TRBD1 (5 bases). V lost 4 bases to trimming and J lost 3 bases, with 15 bases between them. This CDR3 comprises 15 residues. Germline V gives CDR1 MGHDK, CDR2 SYGVNS. As DNA, the CDR3 is TGTGCCAGCAGTGGCCAGCAGGGTTTGGACACTGAAGCTTTCTTT. It codes for CASSGQQGLDTEAFF.

This clonotype was observed a handful of times. The rearrangement uses TRBV7-2 and TRBJ1-5; D gene ambiguous. The CDR3 length is 13 residues. CDR1 and CDR2 (germline): SGHTA, FQGNSA. Trimming took off 5 bases at V and 3 bases at J, with 8 bases between the two ends. CDR3 amino acids: CASSPRPNQPQHF. DNA of the CDR3: TGTGCCAGCAGCCCTCGCCCCAATCAGCCCCAGCATTTT.

This clonotype turned up a few times. The CDR3 loop reads CASSEGLAGGSDTQYF. Written as DNA, the CDR3 is TGTGCCAGCAGTGAGGGTCTAGCGGGGGGATCAGATACGCAGTATTTT. This rearrangement joins TRBV6-1 to TRBJ2-3; 11 nucleotides line up with TRBD2. V shed 3 bases, J shed 4 bases, and the junction held 6 bases outside the gene matches. In germline, CDR1 is MNHNS, CDR2 SASEGT. The CDR3 runs 16 residues.

The chain joins TRBV20-1 to TRBJ2-2; 10 bases are a match to TRBD2. Per germline, CDR1 DFQATT and CDR2 SNEGSKA (reference sequence). After removal of 0 bases from V and 5 bases from J, the junction contained 6 bases not matched to a gene. There are 16 residues in the CDR3. In nucleotides, the CDR3 is TGCAGTGCTAGAGACCTTCGTAGCGGGAGGACCGGGGAGCTGTTTTTT. Its protein is CSARDLRSGRTGELFF.

This chain links TRBV6-1 with TRBJ2-3, with D hard to call. V gave up 6 bases and J gave up 4 bases, with 8 bases separating them. The length of the CDR3 is 12 residues. Germline-derived CDR1 and CDR2 are MNHNS and SASEGT. Here the CDR3 reads CASRELADTQYF. The CDR3 nucleotides are TGTGCCAGCAGGGAGTTGGCAGATACGCAGTATTTT.

This clonotype came up a few times. The genes are TRBV20-1 and TRBJ2-1, with 12 positions matching TRBD2. V was pared by 1 base and J by 0 bases, with 4 bases of the junction left unmatched. The CDR3 loop spans 17 amino acids. In germline, CDR1 is DFQATT, CDR2 SNEGSKA (reference sequence). DNA of the CDR3: TGCAGTGCTAGAGGACTAGCGGGAGACCTCTCCTACAATGAGCAGTTCTTC. Encoded protein: CSARGLAGDLSYNEQFF.

The chain uses TRBV6-5 and TRBJ2-7; 10 bases are shared with TRBD2. Germline loops: CDR1 MNHEY, CDR2 SVGAGI. This CDR3 has 17 amino acids. Losses at the gene ends were 2 bases for V and 1 base for J; bases not matched to a gene: 8. CDR3 nucleotides: TGTGCCAGCAGTTACAGAGCTAGCGGGGGAGAGTCCTACGAGCAGTACGTC. This sequence encodes CASSYRASGGESYEQYV.

This clonotype was found many times. The chain is built from TRBV7-2 and TRBJ2-1; 9 nucleotides match TRBD2. The CDR3 consists of 13 residues. V trimming: 4 bases; J trimming: 9 bases; junction bases outside the gene matches: 4. Per the germline V gene, CDR1 is SGHTA and CDR2 is FQGNSA. For the CDR3, the DNA is TGTGCCAGCAGCTCACCGACTAGCGGTGAGCAGTTCTTC. Translating it yields CASSSPTSGEQFF.

This clonotype was observed many times. The chain carries TRBV10-2 and TRBJ2-3; TRBD2 matches at 9 bases. This CDR3 contains 15 residues. The V gene end was trimmed by 7 bases and the J gene end by 6 bases; junction bases not matched to a gene: 11. Germline values: CDR1 WSHSY, CDR2 SAAADI. This CDR3 is CASIERGAVADTQYF. The CDR3 DNA sequence: TGCGCCAGCATCGAGCGGGGGGCCGTGGCGGATACGCAGTATTTT.

Ten or more counts support this clonotype. V usage is TRBV29-1 and J usage is TRBJ2-1, with 9 bases fitting TRBD2. The trim removed 4 bases at V and 5 bases at J, leaving 6 bases unmatched. The CDR3 extends over 14 amino acids. Germline CDR1 and CDR2: SQVTM and ANQGSEA. For the CDR3, the DNA is TGCAGCGTTGCTCTCCTAGCGGGGAACAATGAGCAGTTCTTC. This sequence encodes CSVALLAGNNEQFF.

This clonotype was recorded many times. V gene TRBV7-9 combines with J gene TRBJ1-4, with 11 bases lining up with TRBD1. V shed 5 bases, J shed 7 bases, and the junction held 6 bases outside the gene matches. There are 15 residues in the CDR3. Germline assignment: CDR1 SEHNR and CDR2 FQNEAQ (reference sequence). As DNA, the CDR3 is TGTGCCAGCAGCCCCGGACAGGGGGCGGGTGAAAAACTGTTTTTT. Translating it yields CASSPGQGAGEKLFF.